Described below is a single T cell receptor beta chain sequence and its context. Its antigen is still unknown. Produced via immunoSEQ multiplex PCR; TCRdb's table is partial and in-frame only. This sample has 200,000 or so clones, with around 93% found just once. The data are from a study of T cell responses to AZD1222 COVID-19 vaccine. The wider study: Investigators merged groups given second doses at roughly 4 or roughly 12 weeks. The study, taken as a whole, reports: Seropositivity was recorded at baseline in only 6 or 7 AZD1222 recipients.

Sequenced here: peripheral blood, sampled on day 0 of AZD1222 vaccination. The receptor was derived from an adult in good health.

This CDR3 reads CASSWTGGYGYTF. CDR3 in DNA: TGTGCCAGCAGTTGGACAGGGGGCTATGGCTACACCTTC. V and J are TRBV2 and TRBJ1-2, with 10 bases identical to TRBD1. Trimming took 5 bases from V and 4 from J; bases not matched to a gene: 1. The CDR3 consists of 13 residues. From germline, CDR1 is SNHLY and CDR2 FYNNEI.